The 10 T cell receptor beta chains below come from one sample, sequenced in a study of glioma-infiltrating T cells (dated by TCRdb to the mid-2010s). The sample was run on an Illumina MiSeq. TCR alpha and beta CDR3 regions were amplified with the iRepertoire nested amplicon-rescue multiplex PCR (arm-PCR) platform from RNA. TCRdb redid the processing of the public reads, applying fastp at Q25 and MiXCR, and retained in-frame beta chains. Each entry merges the rows of one CDR3 protein and shows their most common DNA and genes. This sample holds about 180,000 distinct CDR3 sequences; around 40% were observed only once. Roughly 5.2% of the sample is held by the ten biggest clonotypes. The sample consisted of glioma tissue, nonneoplastic brain tissue, or PBMCs (not recorded which). The receptors originated from a human donor with low-grade glioma or glioblastoma, undergoing nonglioma brain surgery, or in good health (not recorded which).

About this clonotype itself: Its ends do not fully match the called genes, so a read error is possible. The chain couples TRBV19 to TRBJ1-6; possible D gene TRBD1, 5 bases. Germline V CDR1 and CDR2: LNHDA, SQIVND (reference sequence). The length of the CDR3 is 15 residues. This CDR3 reads CASAEDSSYNSTLHF. As DNA, the CDR3 is TGTGCCAGTGCAGAAGACAGCTCCTATAATTCAACCCTCCACTTT.

This clonotype was counted a few times. The chain recombines TRBV7-9 with TRBJ1-4, with D perhaps TRBD1 (5 bases). With 0 bases removed from V and 7 bases from J, the gap between germline ends came to 15 bases. Germline CDR1 SEHNR, CDR2 FQNEAQ (reference sequence). This CDR3 is 16 amino acids long. The CDR3 sequence: CASSLAVTRAGEKLFF. The DNA for the CDR3 is TGTGCCAGCAGCTTAGCTGTGACCAGGGCGGGTGAAAAACTGTTTTTT.

As regards this clonotype: A much larger clone is a single base away; this may be a read error. The gene calls are TRBV6-1 and TRBJ2-3; D call uncertain. This CDR3 comprises 14 residues. V was shortened by 7 bases and J by 6 bases, with 17 bases between the two germline ends. CDR1 and CDR2 (germline): MNHNS, SASEGT. CDR3 region: CASTPATWVDTQYF. For the CDR3, the DNA is TGTGCCAGCACCCCGGCAACGTGGGTGGATACGCAGTATTTT.

The V gene is TRBV5-4, the J gene TRBJ2-5; no definite D call. The V end was cut by 3 bases, the J end by 4 bases, with 13 bases between. CDR1 and CDR2 (germline): SGHNT, YYREEE (reference sequence). CDR3 length: 14 amino acids. CDR3 region: CASSSKGLGETQYF. The CDR3 bases are TGTGCCAGCAGCTCGAAAGGGTTGGGAGAGACCCAGTACTTC.

Ten or more counts support this clonotype. The rearrangement joins TRBV7-2 to TRBJ2-5; 7 bases match TRBD1. V gave up 1 base and J gave up 8 bases; unmatched junction bases: 10. CDR3 length equals 15 residues. CDR1 is SGHTA, CDR2 FQGNSA, per germline. For the CDR3, the DNA is TGTGCCAGCAGCTTAGTACCCGGACAGGCGGAAACCCAGTACTTC. Protein product: CASSLVPGQAETQYF.

This clonotype was seen at least ten times. The chain uses TRBV27 and TRBJ2-7, with TRBD1 as a possible D gene (6 bases). Germline CDR1 MNHEY, CDR2 SMNVEV (reference sequence). This CDR3 is 14 amino acids long. Trimming stripped 2 bases from V and 3 bases from J, with 11 bases between. The CDR3 DNA is TGTGCCAGCAGTTTAACAGGGTTGCGCTACGAGCAGTACTTC. Amino acids: CASSLTGLRYEQYF.

This clonotype was detected only once. This may be a read error: a much more frequent sequence differs by one nucleotide. This rearrangement joins TRBV6-6 to TRBJ2-1; 7 positions match TRBD2. The CDR3 runs to 15 residues. Trimming at V came to 5 bases and at J to 10 bases, leaving 14 bases not matched to a gene. Per the germline V gene, CDR1 is MNHNY and CDR2 is SVGAGI (reference sequence). CDR3 bases: TGTGCCAGCAGTCCCGGGAGCGGGATGGCTAGCGAGCAGTTCTTC. It encodes CASSPGSGMASEQFF.

This clonotype was counted between two and nine times. A much larger clonotype is one base distant, so this may be a read error. The rearrangement joins TRBV20-1 to TRBJ1-5; D not certain. CDR3 length: 12 residues. In germline, CDR1 is DFQATT, CDR2 SNEGSKA (reference sequence). V dropped 1 base and J dropped 7 bases, with 8 bases sitting between them. The CDR3 DNA reads TGCAGTGCTAGAGCGAGGGAACAGCCCCAGCATTTT. Amino acid sequence: CSARAREQPQHF.

At least ten counts were recorded for this clonotype. The chain joins TRBV6-1 to TRBJ2-7; 7 bases match TRBD2. This CDR3 spans 16 amino acids. V was clipped by 4 bases and J by 3 bases; unmatched bases: 12. Germline V gene data show CDR1 as MNHNS and CDR2 as SASEGT. This chain's CDR3 is CASSGVGVLADYEQYF. DNA for the CDR3: TGTGCCAGCAGTGGGGTTGGTGTGCTAGCGGACTACGAGCAGTACTTC.

A note on this clonotype: A much bigger clone sits one base away, suggesting this may be a read error. The chain recombines TRBV24-1 with TRBJ2-5; D is ambiguous. Per the germline V gene, CDR1 is KGHDR and CDR2 is SFDVKD. The CDR3 extends over 15 amino acids. The V and J ends lost 2 bases and 2 bases respectively, with 11 bases between them. The DNA of the CDR3 is TGTGCCACCAGTGATTCTACGACACCTCAAGAGACCCAGTACTTC. Translation gives CATSDSTTPQETQYF.